This T cell receptor beta chain originates from a study of blood T cells in healthy people across ages. The use of a sample-barcoded 5' primer and a J-beta primer mix characterized a second PCR of roughly 6 to 11 cycles. TCRdb reprocessed the 5' RACE reads with MiXCR, giving one entry per CDR3 protein. The sample records around 990,000 distinct CDR3 sequences, approximately 25% being singletons. This CDR3 region has 13 residues. Germline CDR1 reads MNHEY; CDR2 reads SVGEGT. Trimming took 5 bases from V and 8 from J, leaving 15 bases between them. This same sample was also part of a study on T cells of mothers and their children.

Sequenced: blood. The V gene is TRBV6-2 or TRBV6-3, the J gene TRBJ1-1; D perhaps matches TRBD1 (5 bases). The TCR originated in a girl aged 2 to 10 in good health. CDR3 region: CASSRGGYPEAFF. CDR3 DNA: TGTGCCAGCAGTCGTGGGGGGTACCCCGAAGCTTTCTTT.